The following is a TCR beta chain sequence with its context. The record originates from a study of cytotoxic CD8 clonotypes in ibrutinib-treated CLL. Germline assignment: CDR1 MDHEN and CDR2 SYDVKM. V was trimmed by 3 bases and J by 6 bases, leaving 5 bases between them. The CDR3 spans 11 residues. Libraries were prepared by immunoSEQ multiplex PCR; TCRdb keeps only in-frame clonotypes and omits some of them. This sample has 100,000 to 150,000 clones, with 75% to 90% found just once. The TCR was taken from a human donor with chronic lymphocytic leukemia. The sequencing here drew on PBMCs, taken after 24 months of ibrutinib treatment. The rearrangement joins TRBV28 to TRBJ1-2; D is unresolved. The CDR3 coding sequence is TGTGCCAGCAGTTTGTGGGATGGCTACACCTTC. Encoded protein: CASSLWDGYTF.